These T cell receptor beta chains were read from a single sample in a study of CD8+CD57+ T cells in acquired aplastic anemia. One entry per CDR3 protein, called by TCRdb with MiXCR from the reads. The repertoire includes approximately 220,000 distinct CDR3 sequences, under 55% of them detected once, and 15% to 20% sits in the top ten. Input material: sorted CD4+, CD8+, or CD8+CD57+ T cells (not recorded which) from PBMCs. The receptor set was obtained from a human donor with aplastic anemia. Both conserved end residues are trimmed from each CDR3. Fields, in order: V gene, J gene, CDR3 protein.

TRBV20-1,TRBJ1-2,SAREGTGLNYGYT
TRBV2,TRBJ2-2,ASSGDPGDTGELF
TRBV5-1,TRBJ1-1,ASSHRGNTEAF
TRBV5-1,TRBJ2-5,ASSLMPDLQQTQY
TRBV9,TRBJ2-6,ASSQETGVFSGANVLT
TRBV15,TRBJ1-6,ATSRDRQANSPLH
TRBV28,TRBJ2-1,ASSFPWAEQF
TRBV20-1,TRBJ1-1,SARTGSTEAF
TRBV2,TRBJ1-5,ASRPDSNQPRH
TRBV6-1,TRBJ2-2,ASSPGMTNTGELF
TRBV6-5,TRBJ1-2,ASSPDGTRGYT
TRBV2,TRBJ2-5,ASSEGQALPTQY
TRBV12-3/TRBV12-4,TRBJ2-7,ASSLGGLGTGELY
TRBV12-3/TRBV12-4,TRBJ2-7,ASSLVQSLYEQY
TRBV7-8,TRBJ1-2,ASSPLQGAGGYT
TRBV10-3,TRBJ1-3,ATSGGTGTTIY
TRBV5-1,TRBJ2-7,ASSLAPAGGMYEQY
TRBV5-1,TRBJ1-3,ASSRDRSAGNTIY
TRBV7-9,TRBJ2-2,ASSLGINTGELF
TRBV2,TRBJ2-4,ASSSRRLNIQY
TRBV7-3,TRBJ1-2,ASSPGSAGNGYT
TRBV4-1,TRBJ1-2,ASSQPDRVVGYT
TRBV10-2,TRBJ2-3,ASGTSPTHHTQY
TRBV19,TRBJ2-3,ASSIPHDTDTQY
TRBV11-3,TRBJ1-6,ASSERGAASPLH
TRBV7-2,TRBJ1-2,ASSLAGTFYGYT
TRBV5-1,TRBJ1-2,ASSLAEQEGSYGYT
TRBV11-3,TRBJ2-2,ASSQGLAGGVNTGELF
TRBV7-8,TRBJ1-2,ASSSRPLLSYGYT
TRBV19,TRBJ2-4,ASSIFVLGQGANIQY
TRBV20-1,TRBJ2-5,SARDESLETQY
TRBV10-3,TRBJ1-1,ATGRARGGTVNTEAF
TRBV9,TRBJ2-3,ASSVGYRGGGASTDTQY
TRBV7-8,TRBJ2-7,ASSSPGQTLGVNEQY
TRBV20-1,TRBJ1-1,SAGRHSMNTEAF
TRBV24-1,TRBJ1-2,ATSGQGGGYT
TRBV15,TRBJ2-7,ATSRDARNEQY
TRBV5-1,TRBJ2-7,ASSLGASGGLSYEQY
TRBV11-3,TRBJ2-6,ASKEFSGANVLT
TRBV9,TRBJ2-1,ASSATLTLLVNEQF
TRBV6-6,TRBJ1-4,AISEAGHFATNEKLF
TRBV24-1,TRBJ2-7,ATSDGPHSRYEQY
TRBV7-7,TRBJ1-4,ASSSGVREKLF
TRBV5-8,TRBJ2-7,ASSQSSGQGRGAPYEQY
TRBV15,TRBJ2-7,ATSRNPRTGRAYEQY
TRBV19,TRBJ1-6,ASRQQGLGNSPLH
TRBV6-1,TRBJ1-2,ATPDRESGYT
TRBV12-5,TRBJ2-4,ASGLGSLAKNIQY
TRBV2,TRBJ2-3,ASSVAGEADTQY
TRBV20-1,TRBJ1-5,SARQTNQPQH
TRBV2,TRBJ2-6,ASSEGRTAGANVLT
TRBV29-1,TRBJ2-1,SAQVYNEQF
TRBV6-4,TRBJ2-7,ASSSNEQY
TRBV9,TRBJ2-2,ASSVNRRSANTGELF
TRBV6-6,TRBJ1-5,ASSSTISSNQPQH
TRBV29-1,TRBJ2-7,SVEVGTDYEQY
TRBV7-9,TRBJ2-5,ASSLAPGQETQY
TRBV7-2,TRBJ2-7,ASSLMGDSPYEQY